The entry below gives a single T cell receptor (beta chain) sequence along with its context. The data stem from a study of blood T cell repertoires in COVID-19. Whole-study context: Specimens from acute and convalescent COVID-19 originated in the United States, Italy and Spain. PBMCs, B-cell-depleted T cells, or T cells were the source of the cDNA or gDNA that made up the material.

The CDR3 has 14 amino acids. Looked up from germline, CDR1 is MNHNS and CDR2 is SASEGT. V was pared by 0 bases and J by 2 bases, with 5 bases between. Authors' analysis steps: Amplification from reference gene primers served as the basis for estimated nucleated cell counts. The table came from immunoSEQ multiplex PCR; TCRdb's copy has only in-frame clones and leaves some out. For V, J and clone size, that table is used; D and trimming come from the DNA. The table shows approximately 210,000 clones, with about four fifths occurring only once. The receptor was derived from a woman in her forties with acute or convalescent COVID-19. The sample taken for sequencing was peripheral blood. The rearrangement links TRBV6-1 to TRBJ1-5; D call uncertain. In nucleotides, the CDR3 is TGTGCCAGCAGTGAAGCGCCAGGCAATCAGCCCCAGCATTTT. This gives the protein CASSEAPGNQPQHF.